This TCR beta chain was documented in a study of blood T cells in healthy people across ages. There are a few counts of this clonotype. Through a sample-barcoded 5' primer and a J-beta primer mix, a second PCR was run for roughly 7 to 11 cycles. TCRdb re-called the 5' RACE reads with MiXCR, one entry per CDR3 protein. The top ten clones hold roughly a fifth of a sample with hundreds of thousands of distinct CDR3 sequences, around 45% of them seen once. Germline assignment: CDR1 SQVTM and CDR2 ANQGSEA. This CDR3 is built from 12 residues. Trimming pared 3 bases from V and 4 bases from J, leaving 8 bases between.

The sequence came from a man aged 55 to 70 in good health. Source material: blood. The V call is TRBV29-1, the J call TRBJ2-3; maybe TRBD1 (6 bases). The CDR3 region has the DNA TGCAGCGTTGATACAGGGCCAGATACGCAGTATTTT. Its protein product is CSVDTGPDTQYF.